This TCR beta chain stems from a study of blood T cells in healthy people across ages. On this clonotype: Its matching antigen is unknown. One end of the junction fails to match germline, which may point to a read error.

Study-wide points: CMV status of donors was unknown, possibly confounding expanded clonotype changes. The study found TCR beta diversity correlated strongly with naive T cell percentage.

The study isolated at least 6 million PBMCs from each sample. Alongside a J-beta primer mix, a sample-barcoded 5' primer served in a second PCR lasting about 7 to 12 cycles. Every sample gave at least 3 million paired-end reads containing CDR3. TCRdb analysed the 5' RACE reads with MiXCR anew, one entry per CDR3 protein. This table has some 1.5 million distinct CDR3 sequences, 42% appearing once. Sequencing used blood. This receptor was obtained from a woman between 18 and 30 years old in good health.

The CDR3 sequence is CASSLFGHRNTGEPFF. In nucleotides, the CDR3 is TGTGCCAGCAGCTTGTTTGGGCACCGGAACACCGGGGAGCCGTTTTTT. The rearrangement links TRBV7-2 to TRBJ2-2, with D possibly being TRBD2 (5 bases). Germline-derived CDR1 and CDR2 are SGHTA and FQGNSA. CDR3 length: 16 amino acids.